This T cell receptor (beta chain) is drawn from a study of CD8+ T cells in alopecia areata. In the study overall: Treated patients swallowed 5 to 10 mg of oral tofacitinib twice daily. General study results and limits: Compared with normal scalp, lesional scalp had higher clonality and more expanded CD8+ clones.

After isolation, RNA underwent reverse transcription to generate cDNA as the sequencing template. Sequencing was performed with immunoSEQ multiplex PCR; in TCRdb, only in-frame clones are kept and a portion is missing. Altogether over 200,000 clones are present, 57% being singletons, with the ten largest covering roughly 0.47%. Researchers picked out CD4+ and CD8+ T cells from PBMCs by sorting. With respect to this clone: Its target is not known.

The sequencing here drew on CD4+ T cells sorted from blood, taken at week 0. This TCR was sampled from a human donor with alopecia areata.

The CDR3 nucleotides are TGTGCCAGCAGCTCACTAGTTTACAATGAGCAGTTCTTC. Translated: CASSSLVYNEQFF. J is TRBJ2-1 and V is TRBV7-9; TRBD2 is a possible D gene (5 bases). The V and J ends lost 4 bases and 4 bases respectively, with 8 bases between them. The CDR3 is 13 residues long. Germline CDR1 is SEHNR and CDR2 is FQNEAQ (reference sequence). Filled out from reference TRBV7-9 and TRBJ2-1, the complete variable domain reads DTGVSQNPRHKITKRGQNVTFRCDPISEHNRLYWYRQTLGQGPEFLTYFQNEAQLEKSRLLSDRFSAERPKGSFSTLEIQRTEQGDSAMYLCASSSLVYNEQFFGPGTRLTVL.